Listed here are 18 T cell receptor beta chains from one sample, sequenced in a study of response to subunit inactivated influenza vaccine. MiXCR was run by TCRdb on the RT-PCR reads, yielding one entry per CDR3 protein. The table lists fewer than 350,000 distinct CDR3 sequences, about a fifth of them singletons, with about 10% in the top ten. Sample: PBMCs from blood, taken less than 22 months after vaccination. These receptors were taken from a man between 50 and 75 years old who received an inactivated influenza vaccine.

In its sample, this clonotype was seen a few times. The rearrangement joins TRBV20-1 to TRBJ1-2; no clear D. CDR3 length: 13 residues. V gave up 4 bases and J gave up 3 bases, with 12 bases separating them. Germline V gene lookup returns CDR1 DFQATT and CDR2 SNEGSKA (reference sequence). The CDR3 region has the DNA TGCAGTGCTACCCGCAACTTGGACTATGGCTACACCTTC. Encoded protein: CSATRNLDYGYTF.

The chain has TRBV29-1 and TRBJ2-1; the D is unclear. V shed 4 bases and J shed 4 bases, with 14 bases lying between them. Germline assignment: CDR1 SQVTM and CDR2 ANQGSEA. This CDR3 has 14 residues. The CDR3 nucleotides read TGCAGCGTTGGTAATCGACAAACGTACAATGAGCAGTTCTTC. Its translation: CSVGNRQTYNEQFF.

This clonotype was seen a few times. The chain links TRBV9 to TRBJ2-1; 10 nucleotides agree with TRBD2. Germline lookup yields CDR1 SGDLS and CDR2 YYNGEE. CDR3 length: 15 residues. With V trimmed by 1 base and J by 5 bases, 3 bases remained unmatched. The CDR3 protein is CASSVRTSGNNEQFF. For the CDR3, the DNA is TGTGCCAGCAGCGTAAGGACTAGCGGCAACAATGAGCAGTTCTTC.

V and J are TRBV10-3 and TRBJ1-3; D is perhaps TRBD1 (5 bases). The V end lost 3 bases, the J end lost 0 bases, and 9 bases lay between the germline ends. The CDR3 totals 15 residues. CDR1 and CDR2 from the germline V gene are ENHRY and SYGVKD. In DNA, the CDR3 is TGTGCCATCAGTGACGACAGACGCTCTGGAAACACCATATATTTT. Its protein product is CAISDDRRSGNTIYF.

This sequence joins TRBV30 and TRBJ1-1; no reliable D call. This CDR3 spans 13 amino acids. The germline V gene encodes CDR1 GTSNPN and CDR2 SVGIG (reference sequence). V was cut by 3 bases and J by 1 base, with 9 bases left in between. CDR3 protein: CAWRTRSNTEAFF. Written as DNA, the CDR3 is TGTGCCTGGAGGACAAGGTCGAACACTGAAGCTTTCTTT.

This clonotype was picked up a small number of times. This chain links TRBV7-9 with TRBJ1-6, with D perhaps TRBD1 (6 bases). Germline CDR1 and CDR2: SEHNR and FQNEAQ (reference sequence). This CDR3 has 14 amino acids. V was cut by 3 bases and J by 5 bases, with 8 bases left in between. CDR3 residues: CASSFGQNNSPLHF. In nucleotides, the CDR3 is TGTGCCAGCAGCTTCGGACAGAATAATTCACCCCTCCACTTT.

This clonotype came up many times. The rearrangement links TRBV18 to TRBJ1-1, with 8 positions matching TRBD1. The CDR3 spans 15 residues. CDR1 and CDR2 (germline): KGHSH, LQKENI. The V segment lost 1 base and the J segment 3 bases; nucleotides outside the gene matches: 4. This chain's CDR3 is CASSPRQGRDTEAFF. CDR3 nucleotides: TGTGCCAGCTCACCACGACAGGGGCGCGACACTGAAGCTTTCTTT.

This clonotype came up a few times. CDR3 amino acids: CSAEGQPNTEAFF. For the CDR3, the DNA is TGCAGTGCTGAGGGACAGCCGAACACTGAAGCTTTCTTT. The rearrangement joins TRBV20-1 to TRBJ1-1; 7 nucleotides agree with TRBD1. The trim removed 5 bases at V and 1 base at J, leaving 4 bases unmatched. The CDR3 length is 13 residues. Germline loops: CDR1 DFQATT, CDR2 SNEGSKA (reference sequence).

This clonotype was detected a few times. This chain links TRBV2 with TRBJ2-2; D is undetermined. The CDR3 runs to 14 residues. CDR1 is SNHLY, CDR2 FYNNEI, per germline. Trimming removed 4 bases from V and 1 base from J, with 7 bases in between. The CDR3 here is CASSVTGNTGELFF. The DNA of the CDR3 is TGTGCCAGCAGTGTGACTGGGAACACCGGGGAGCTGTTTTTT. The full variable domain, its missing parts supplied by reference TRBV2 and TRBJ2-2, is EPEVTQTPSHQVTQMGQEVILRCVPISNHLYFYWYRQILGQKVEFLVSFYNNEISEKSEIFDDQFSVERPDGSNFTLKIRSTKLEDSAMYFCASSVTGNTGELFFGEGSRLTVL.

The CDR3: CASSLAQVSYNEQFF. CDR3 nucleotide sequence: TGTGCCAGCAGCTTAGCACAGGTCTCCTACAATGAGCAGTTCTTC. The chain has TRBV7-2 and TRBJ2-1, with a possible D match to TRBD1 (5 bases). CDR3 length equals 15 residues. The ends were cut back, 0 bases at V and 0 bases at J, with 6 bases in the middle. From germline, CDR1 is SGHTA and CDR2 FQGNSA.

V gene TRBV5-4 combines with J gene TRBJ2-1; 11 bases are shared with TRBD1. V dropped 4 bases and J dropped 5; count of bases not matched to a gene: 5. This CDR3 spans 15 amino acids. CDR1 and CDR2 (germline): SGHNT, YYREEE (reference sequence). The CDR3 region is CASSHGTGGNNEQFF. The CDR3 nucleotides are TGTGCCAGCAGCCACGGGACAGGGGGAAACAATGAGCAGTTCTTC.

This clonotype was seen a few times. This chain uses TRBV6-2 or TRBV6-3 with TRBJ2-5; 11 bases are shared with TRBD1. The trim removed 0 bases at V and 3 bases at J, leaving 9 bases unmatched. The germline V gene has CDR1 MNHEY and CDR2 SVGEGT. The CDR3 totals 18 residues. The CDR3 protein is CASSYSILRTGGKETQYF. Here the CDR3 DNA reads TGTGCCAGCAGTTACTCGATCTTGCGGACAGGGGGCAAAGAGACCCAGTACTTC.

In this sample, this clonotype turned up a few times. The chain uses TRBV12-3 or TRBV12-4 and TRBJ2-1, with TRBD2 identical over 7 bases. V gave up 3 bases and J gave up 9 bases; unmatched junction bases: 8. The length of the CDR3 is 14 residues. This CDR3 is CASSFGGSGIEQFF. The CDR3 region has the DNA TGTGCCAGCAGTTTCGGCGGGAGCGGCATTGAGCAGTTCTTC.

The chain carries TRBV24-1 and TRBJ2-3, with D perhaps TRBD2 (5 bases). CDR3 length: 14 residues. Germline CDR1 is KGHDR and CDR2 is SFDVKD. V was shortened by 3 bases and J by 7 bases, with 13 bases between the two germline ends. The CDR3 sequence: CATSDSGRGNTQYF. CDR3 nucleotide sequence: TGTGCCACCAGTGATAGCGGACGTGGCAATACGCAGTATTTT.

This chain uses TRBV20-1 with TRBJ1-5; D is ambiguous. Germline assignment: CDR1 DFQATT and CDR2 SNEGSKA (reference sequence). V was cut by 4 bases and J by 0 bases, with 4 bases left in between. This CDR3 spans 12 amino acids. The CDR3 is CSATHSNQPQHF. CDR3 DNA: TGCAGTGCTACCCATAGCAATCAGCCCCAGCATTTT.

The chain couples TRBV7-9 to TRBJ2-7; D might be TRBD1 or TRBD2, each matching 5 bases. The germline gives CDR1 SEHNR, CDR2 FQNEAQ (reference sequence). Between the trimmed V and J ends, which lost 6 bases and 3 bases, there was a span of 12 bases. There are 13 residues in the CDR3. The CDR3 is CASSTGTYYEQYF. The CDR3 coding sequence is TGTGCCAGCAGTACCGGGACCTACTACGAGCAGTACTTC. Based on the CDR3 plus reference TRBV7-9 and TRBJ2-7, the full variable domain is DTGVSQNPRHKITKRGQNVTFRCDPISEHNRLYWYRQTLGQGPEFLTYFQNEAQLEKSRLLSDRFSAERPKGSFSTLEIQRTEQGDSAMYLCASSTGTYYEQYFGPGTRLTVT.

The chain links TRBV20-1 to TRBJ1-5; D gene uncertain. Trimming took off 1 base at V and 0 bases at J, with 4 bases between the two ends. This CDR3 contains 13 residues. CDR1 DFQATT and CDR2 SNEGSKA come from the germline V gene (reference sequence). CDR3 residues: CSARGNSNQPQHF. DNA for the CDR3: TGCAGTGCTAGAGGCAATAGCAATCAGCCCCAGCATTTT.

This clonotype has only a few counts. This rearrangement joins TRBV7-9 to TRBJ1-2; 9 nucleotides line up with TRBD1. The CDR3 spans 14 residues. The V segment lost 5 bases and the J segment 6 bases; nucleotides outside the gene matches: 7. Per germline, CDR1 SEHNR and CDR2 FQNEAQ (reference sequence). This CDR3 reads CASSHRDRAHGYTF. The DNA of the CDR3 is TGTGCCAGCAGCCACCGGGACAGGGCCCATGGCTACACCTTC. Full variable domain (missing parts from reference TRBV7-9 and TRBJ1-2): DTGVSQNPRHKITKRGQNVTFRCDPISEHNRLYWYRQTLGQGPEFLTYFQNEAQLEKSRLLSDRFSAERPKGSFSTLEIQRTEQGDSAMYLCASSHRDRAHGYTFGSGTRLTVV.